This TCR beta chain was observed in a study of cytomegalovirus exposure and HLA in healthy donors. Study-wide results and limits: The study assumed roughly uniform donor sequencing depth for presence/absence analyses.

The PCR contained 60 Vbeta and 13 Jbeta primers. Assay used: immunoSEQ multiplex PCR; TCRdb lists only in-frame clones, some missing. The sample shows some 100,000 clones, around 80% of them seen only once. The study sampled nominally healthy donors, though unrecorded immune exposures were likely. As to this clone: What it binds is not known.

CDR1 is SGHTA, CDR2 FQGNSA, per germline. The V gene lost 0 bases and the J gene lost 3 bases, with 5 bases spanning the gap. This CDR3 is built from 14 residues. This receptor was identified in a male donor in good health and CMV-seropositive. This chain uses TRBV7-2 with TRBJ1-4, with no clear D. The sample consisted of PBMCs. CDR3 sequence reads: CASSLAQANEKLFF. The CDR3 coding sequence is TGTGCCAGCAGCTTAGCGCAGGCTAATGAAAAACTGTTTTTT.